This entry lists 10 T cell receptor beta chains sequenced from one sample in a study of blood T cell repertoires in COVID-19. The assay was immunoSEQ multiplex PCR, and TCRdb's table has in-frame clones only and misses some. The data hold about 440,000 clones, with about 85% observed a single time. Specimen: PBMCs or T cells enriched from blood (not recorded which). The receptors were sampled from a young woman with acute COVID-19.

Concerning this clone itself: Other DNA sequences in the sample encode the same CDR3. The chain links TRBV27 to TRBJ2-7; TRBD2 is a possible D gene (6 bases). With 2 bases removed from V and 4 bases from J, the gap between germline ends came to 12 bases. The CDR3 covers 14 residues. The germline gives CDR1 MNHEY, CDR2 SMNVEV (reference sequence). The CDR3 coding sequence is TGTGCCAGCAGTTTAAGCGGGCGGGGATACGAGCAGTACTTC. Amino acids: CASSLSGRGYEQYF.

V is TRBV20-1 and J is TRBJ1-5; D may be TRBD1 (5 bases). The germline CDR1 and CDR2 sequences are DFQATT and SNEGSKA (reference sequence). Trimming removed 3 bases at V and 4 bases at J, with 13 bases between. The CDR3 runs 14 residues. The CDR3 here is CSASQGGGNQPQHF. CDR3 coding DNA: TGCAGTGCTAGTCAGGGAGGTGGTAATCAGCCCCAGCATTTT.

The rearrangement links TRBV28 to TRBJ2-7, with a possible D match to TRBD1 (6 bases). Germline V gene lookup returns CDR1 MDHEN and CDR2 SYDVKM. Trimming cost V 6 bases and J 2 bases, with 11 bases left between them. The CDR3 has 13 amino acids. The CDR3 here is CASSQGQTYEQYF. CDR3 bases: TGTGCCAGCAGCCAAGGACAGACCTACGAGCAGTACTTC.

The rearrangement links TRBV7-6 to TRBJ1-2, with 10 bases matching TRBD1. This CDR3 comprises 13 residues. Germline lookup yields CDR1 SGHVS and CDR2 FNYEAQ. Unmatched junction bases numbered 5, after V lost 5 bases and J lost 8 bases. For the CDR3, the DNA is TGTGCCAGCAGCCCCGACAGGGGGCACGGCTACACCTTC. Residues: CASSPDRGHGYTF.

V is TRBV20-1 and J is TRBJ2-1; D uncertain. Germline V gives CDR1 DFQATT, CDR2 SNEGSKA (reference sequence). V lost 0 bases to trimming and J lost 8 bases, with 5 bases between them. This CDR3 is 11 amino acids long. CDR3 DNA sequence: TGCAGTGCTAGAGACCAGTATGAGCAGTTCTTC. Its protein is CSARDQYEQFF.

The CDR3 region is CASSLRDRSYEQYF. The CDR3 coding sequence is TGTGCCAGCAGCCTCCGGGACAGGTCCTACGAGCAGTACTTC. The chain carries TRBV5-6 and TRBJ2-7; TRBD1 aligns across 8 bases. The V gene's germline CDR1 is SGHDT and CDR2 YYEEEE. V lost 4 bases and J lost 1; bases outside the gene matches: 4. The CDR3 has 14 residues. The full variable domain, rest sourced from reference TRBV5-6 and TRBJ2-7, is DAGVTQSPTHLIKTRGQQVTLRCSPKSGHDTVSWYQQALGQGPQFIFQYYEEEERQRGNFPDRFSGHQFPNYSSELNVNALLLGDSALYLCASSLRDRSYEQYFGPGTRLTVT.

The chain employs TRBV28 and TRBJ1-6, with 8 bases identical to TRBD1. Losses at the gene ends were 5 bases for V and 7 bases for J; bases not matched to a gene: 7. CDR1 is MDHEN and CDR2 is SYDVKM in the germline V gene. This CDR3 region has 15 residues. The chain's CDR3 is CASSTGGGRNSPLHF. The CDR3 DNA follows: TGTGCCAGCAGTACAGGGGGTGGGAGGAATTCACCCCTCCACTTT.

This clone was found a few times. The chain joins TRBV28 to TRBJ2-7; unclear D gene. This CDR3 comprises 13 residues. Germline CDR1 MDHEN, CDR2 SYDVKM. The V end lost 3 bases, the J end lost 4 bases, and 10 bases lay between the germline ends. CDR3 sequence: CASSLPTTYEQYF. The CDR3 DNA reads as TGTGCCAGCAGTTTGCCTACCACTTACGAGCAGTACTTC.

CDR3 amino acids: CASSLAVGWRGDTIYF. The CDR3 DNA reads TGTGCCAGCAGCTTAGCGGTCGGGTGGCGTGGTGACACCATATATTTT. The V gene is TRBV7-9, the J gene TRBJ1-3; D not resolved. CDR1 is SEHNR and CDR2 is FQNEAQ in the germline V gene (reference sequence). V gave up 0 bases and J gave up 8 bases, with 17 bases separating them. The CDR3 length is 16 residues.

The chain employs TRBV7-8 and TRBJ2-5; the match to TRBD2 covers 9 bases. Germline assignment: CDR1 SGHVS and CDR2 FQNEAQ. Trimming removed 0 bases from V and 2 bases from J; junction bases left unmatched: 4. The CDR3 covers 16 residues. The CDR3 is CASSLAPSGIQETQYF. The CDR3 region has the DNA TGTGCCAGCAGCTTAGCGCCTAGCGGGATTCAAGAGACCCAGTACTTC.